Listed here are 13 T cell receptor beta chains from one sample, sequenced in a study of OX40 agonist ivuxolimab in advanced cancers. The protocol was immunoSEQ multiplex PCR, while the TCRdb copy is restricted to in-frame clones and leaves out a portion. This sample yields roughly 60,000 clones, of which around 90% are seen a single time; around 0.56% belongs to the top ten. Specimen: CD4+ or CD8+ T cells sorted from blood, collected in a trial of the OX40 agonist ivuxolimab. The receptors derive from an adult with an advanced solid tumor such as melanoma, head and neck, liver or kidney cancer.

This clone was seen only once. The chain employs TRBV5-8 and TRBJ1-2; 11 bases align to TRBD1. This CDR3 spans 17 amino acids. V lost 2 bases, J lost 3 bases, and 9 bases stayed unmatched. In germline, CDR1 is SGHTS, CDR2 YDEGEE. As DNA, the CDR3 is TGTGCCAGCAGCTTCGGGGACAGGGGGATCTCCGACTATGGCTACACCTTC. It codes for CASSFGDRGISDYGYTF. The full variable domain, rest sourced from reference TRBV5-8 and TRBJ1-2, is EAGVTQSPTHLIKTRGQQATLRCSPISGHTSVYWYQQALGLGLQFLLWYDEGEERNRGNFPPRFSGRQFPNYSSELNVNALELEDSALYLCASSFGDRGISDYGYTFGSGTRLTVV.

The chain recombines TRBV4-1 with TRBJ1-2, with a tentative D call TRBD1 (5 bases). The CDR3 has 14 amino acids. The V and J ends lost 4 bases and 8 bases respectively, with 17 bases between them. CDR1 is MGHRA and CDR2 is YSYEKL in the germline V gene. The CDR3 nucleotides read TGCGCCAGCAGCCTGACCGGGACCCGGGCGGGCTACACCTTC. Translated: CASSLTGTRAGYTF.

V gene TRBV5-4 combines with J gene TRBJ2-5, with 7 bases identical to TRBD1. Trimming removed 6 bases from V and 1 base from J; junction bases left unmatched: 3. This CDR3 has 13 residues. Germline V CDR1 and CDR2: SGHNT, YYREEE (reference sequence). CDR3 sequence reads: CASNWDSQETQYF. CDR3 DNA sequence: TGTGCCAGCAACTGGGACAGCCAAGAGACCCAGTACTTC.

V and J are TRBV11-2 and TRBJ2-2; 8 nucleotides line up with TRBD1. The germline V gene encodes CDR1 SGHAT and CDR2 FQNNGV. Unmatched junction bases numbered 8, after V lost 2 bases and J lost 6 bases. The CDR3 runs to 16 residues. The CDR3 reads CASSLFGRGLSGELFF. The DNA of the CDR3 is TGTGCCAGCAGCTTATTCGGCAGGGGGCTGTCCGGGGAGCTGTTTTTT.

V and J are TRBV9 and TRBJ1-1, with D perhaps matching TRBD1 (5 bases). Germline V lookup: CDR1 SGDLS, CDR2 YYNGEE. V was pared by 0 bases and J by 6 bases, with 15 bases between. This CDR3 spans 15 amino acids. CDR3 sequence (DNA): TGTGCCAGCAGCGTAGGGGCAGGGTCTATCTCTGAAGCTTTCTTT. Translated: CASSVGAGSISEAFF. Variable domain in full (rest from reference TRBV9 and TRBJ1-1): DSGVTQTPKHLITATGQRVTLRCSPRSGDLSVYWYQQSLDQGLQFLIQYYNGEERAKGNILERFSAQQFPDLHSELNLSSLELGDSALYFCASSVGAGSISEAFFGQGTRLTVV.

In its sample, this clone was seen a few times. J is TRBJ1-1 and V is TRBV30; D not resolved. Germline CDR1 and CDR2: GTSNPN and SVGIG (reference sequence). This CDR3 contains 11 residues. V was cut by 2 bases and J by 7 bases, with 8 bases left in between. DNA of the CDR3: TGTGCCTGGAGTCCGGACCATGAAGCTTTCTTT. This translates into CAWSPDHEAFF. Variable domain in full (rest from reference TRBV30 and TRBJ1-1): SQTIHQWPATLVQPVGSPLSLECTVEGTSNPNLYWYRQAAGRGLQLLFYSVGIGQISSEVPQNLSASRPQDRQFILSSKKLLLSDSGFYLCAWSPDHEAFFGQGTRLTVV.

The V call is TRBV11-3, the J call TRBJ1-1; no reliable D call. The length of the CDR3 is 13 residues. The ends were cut back, 1 base at V and 0 bases at J, with 3 bases in the middle. Germline values: CDR1 SGHNT, CDR2 YENEEA. DNA for the CDR3: TGTGCCAGCAGCTTAGGTATGAACACTGAAGCTTTCTTT. It encodes CASSLGMNTEAFF.

The V gene is TRBV5-1, the J gene TRBJ2-5; possible D gene TRBD1, 6 bases. V was cut by 5 bases and J by 2 bases, with 13 bases left in between. Germline CDR1 is SGHRS and CDR2 is YFSETQ. CDR3 length: 14 residues. CDR3 DNA: TGCGCCAGCAGTCGGCCGGGACAACAAGAGACCCAGTACTTC. Amino acids: CASSRPGQQETQYF.

The chain employs TRBV12-2 and TRBJ2-7. TRBV12-2 corresponds to a pseudogene. CDR3 length equals 13 residues. The CDR3 loop reads CASRLLGVYEQYF. The CDR3 DNA follows: TGTGCAAGTCGCTTACTGGGGGTATACGAGCAGTACTTC.

The chain joins TRBV5-1 to TRBJ1-6; D perhaps matches TRBD1 (5 bases). CDR1 SGHRS and CDR2 YFSETQ come from the germline V gene. CDR3 size: 15 residues. V was pared by 4 bases and J by 7 bases, with 15 bases between. The CDR3 nucleotides read TGCGCCAGCAGCGCGACCGACAGCGCCAATTCACCCCTCCACTTT. Its translation: CASSATDSANSPLHF.

The chain links TRBV6-5 to TRBJ2-7; 12 nucleotides match TRBD2. The CDR3 sequence is 15 residues long. The V and J ends lost 0 bases and 5 bases, in that order; junction bases with no gene match: 2. Germline V gene lookup returns CDR1 MNHEY and CDR2 SVGAGI. CDR3 protein: CASSYSSSGRDEQYF. In nucleotides, the CDR3 is TGTGCCAGCAGTTACTCCTCTAGCGGGAGGGACGAGCAGTACTTC.

The chain combines TRBV5-1 with TRBJ2-5; tentatively, D is TRBD2 (6 bases). CDR3 length equals 16 residues. Germline lookup yields CDR1 SGHRS and CDR2 YFSETQ. Trimming left V 2 bases short and J 2 bases short, with 16 bases between. In nucleotides, the CDR3 is TGCGCCAGCAGCTTTCGGGTCGGAGGGCCGCAAGAGACCCAGTACTTC. This translates into CASSFRVGGPQETQYF.

The J gene is TRBJ2-5, the V gene TRBV5-4, with D possibly matching TRBD1 (7 bases). The CDR3 has 13 amino acids. CDR1 SGHNT and CDR2 YYREEE come from the germline V gene (reference sequence). Trimming took off 4 bases at V and 9 bases at J, with 16 bases between the two ends. As DNA, the CDR3 is TGTGCCAGCAGCAGGGACAGAAGGGAGGCCCAGTACTTC. Amino acids: CASSRDRREAQYF.